Listed below are T cell receptor beta chains from one sample, sequenced in a study of blood T cells in healthy people across ages. From the 5' RACE reads, TCRdb called clonotypes with MiXCR, one entry per CDR3 protein. The table includes about 1.8 million distinct CDR3 sequences, around half detected once. The sequencing sample was made of blood. These receptors were obtained from a woman between 40 and 50 years old in good health. Each CDR3 is given with its conserved first and last residue. A D gene is named only where the DNA matches it firmly. Some rows have no size entry. The others give once, few or many, or a class for an expanded clone.

cdr3_nt	cdr3_aa	clone_size	j_call	d_call	v_call
TGTGCCAGCAGTCCCGGACAGGGACCGAACACCGGGGAGCTGTTTTTT	CASSPGQGPNTGELFF	NA	TRBJ2-2	TRBD1	TRBV12-3/TRBV12-4
TGTGCCAGCAGCTTAGTGGCCCTCTCCCCCTACGAGCAGTACTTC	CASSLVALSPYEQYF	NA	TRBJ2-7	NA	TRBV11-2
TGTGCCAGCAGCAGACAGGCTCACAGGGAGACCCAGTACTTC	CASSRQAHRETQYF	NA	TRBJ2-5	NA	TRBV6-6
TGCGCCAGCAGCCAAGAGGGCATAGGTGGACCCCTGGCCGGAGATACGCAGTATTTT	CASSQEGIGGPLAGDTQYF	NA	TRBJ2-3	NA	TRBV4-1
TGCGCCAGCAGCCAAGGGGGACGGTTAAATCAGCCCCAGCATTTT	CASSQGGRLNQPQHF	NA	TRBJ1-5	NA	TRBV4-1
TGTGCCAGCTCACCCGTTTCTAGAACAGATACGCAGTATTTT	CASSPVSRTDTQYF	NA	TRBJ2-3	NA	TRBV18
TGTGCCAGCAGCCAAGATCTAACTAGCGGGGGGGCCTCGGATGAGCAGTTCTTC	CASSQDLTSGGASDEQFF	NA	TRBJ2-1	TRBD2	TRBV4-2
TGTGCCAGCAGTCAACAGGGGGGGGCGAAGACCCAGTACTTC	CASSQQGGAKTQYF	NA	TRBJ2-5	NA	TRBV6-2/TRBV6-3
TGCAGCGTTGACACTTTGTCTGGGGAGCAGTACTTC	CSVDTLSGEQYF	few	TRBJ2-7	NA	TRBV29-1
TGTGCCAGCAGTGAAAAGGATGGGTCCAATGAGCAGTTCTTC	CASSEKDGSNEQFF	once	TRBJ2-1	NA	TRBV6-1
TGTGCCAGCGCCATGGCGTCCTCCTACGAGCAGTACTTC	CASAMASSYEQYF	NA	TRBJ2-7	NA	TRBV6-2/TRBV6-3
TGTGCCAGCAAGGGGGAGAGCACAGATACGCAGTATTTT	CASKGESTDTQYF	NA	TRBJ2-3	NA	TRBV2
TGTGCCAGCAAGTTAAAAGAGACCCAGTACTTC	CASKLKETQYF	NA	TRBJ2-5	NA	TRBV6-6
TGTGCCACCTCCTCCGGTAGGGGGTTTTCGTACGAGCAGTACTTC	CATSSGRGFSYEQYF	NA	TRBJ2-7	NA	TRBV15
TGTGCCAGCAGCTTAACGTCAGTGGGGATGAACACTGAAGCTTTCTTT	CASSLTSVGMNTEAFF	once	TRBJ1-1	NA	TRBV7-3
TGTGCCAGCAGTCACTCGAACGGCCCCTATGGCTACACCTTC	CASSHSNGPYGYTF	NA	TRBJ1-2	NA	TRBV6-5
TGTGCCAGCTCACCACTGGGGACAGGGATGGACGAGCAGTACTTC	CASSPLGTGMDEQYF	NA	TRBJ2-7	TRBD1	TRBV18
TGCAGTGCTAGGGGTCGAGACAGGACAAATTTTAGGGGCAATGAGCAGTTCTTC	CSARGRDRTNFRGNEQFF	few	TRBJ2-1	NA	TRBV20-1
TGCGCCAGCAGCCAACCGGGACTAGCGGGGGCTTCCTACGAGCAGTACTTC	CASSQPGLAGASYEQYF	NA	TRBJ2-7	TRBD2	TRBV4-1
TGCGCCAGCAGCACCGCCCCGGGACAGGGGAACACTGAAGCTTTCTTT	CASSTAPGQGNTEAFF	NA	TRBJ1-1	TRBD1	TRBV5-1
TGTGCCAGTAGCGTAGGGGCCCGGAGGACAGATACGCAGTATTTT	CASSVGARRTDTQYF	NA	TRBJ2-3	NA	TRBV7-2
TGTGCCAGCAGCTTATCGGGAACCCCCATCTATGGCTACACCTTC	CASSLSGTPIYGYTF	NA	TRBJ1-2	NA	TRBV11-2
TGCGCCAGCAGCTTGGAAGGGGCTTCGACTCAGCCCCAGCATTTT	CASSLEGASTQPQHF	NA	TRBJ1-5	NA	TRBV5-1
TGTGCCAGCAGCCAAAAGCTGATAGGGGATCAGCCCCAGCATTTT	CASSQKLIGDQPQHF	few	TRBJ1-5	NA	TRBV3-1
TGCAGCGTTGAAGATCGGGTAGGCTACGCGCAGTACTTC	CSVEDRVGYAQYF	NA	TRBJ2-7	NA	TRBV29-1
TGTGCCACCAGATCAGGGGAGGGTGGCTACACCTTC	CATRSGEGGYTF	few	TRBJ1-2	NA	TRBV15
TGCAGTGCTCAGGGGCCTCAAGAGACCCAGTACTTC	CSAQGPQETQYF	many	TRBJ2-5	NA	TRBV20-1
TGCACCTGCCGACAGGGAGATTATGGCTACACCTTC	CTCRQGDYGYTF	NA	TRBJ1-2	TRBD1	TRBV29-1
TGCGCCAGCAGCCCCGGGACTCCGCCAATGGAGCAGTTCTTC	CASSPGTPPMEQFF	NA	TRBJ2-1	NA	TRBV4-3
TGTGCCAGCAGTTTGGTAGCGGGGGGTCGGTTCAATGAGCAGTTCTTC	CASSLVAGGRFNEQFF	few	TRBJ2-1	TRBD2	TRBV6-2/TRBV6-3
TGTGCCAGCAGTCCTAATAGGGACTCCCACTACGAGCAGTTCTTC	CASSPNRDSHYEQFF	NA	TRBJ2-1	NA	TRBV27